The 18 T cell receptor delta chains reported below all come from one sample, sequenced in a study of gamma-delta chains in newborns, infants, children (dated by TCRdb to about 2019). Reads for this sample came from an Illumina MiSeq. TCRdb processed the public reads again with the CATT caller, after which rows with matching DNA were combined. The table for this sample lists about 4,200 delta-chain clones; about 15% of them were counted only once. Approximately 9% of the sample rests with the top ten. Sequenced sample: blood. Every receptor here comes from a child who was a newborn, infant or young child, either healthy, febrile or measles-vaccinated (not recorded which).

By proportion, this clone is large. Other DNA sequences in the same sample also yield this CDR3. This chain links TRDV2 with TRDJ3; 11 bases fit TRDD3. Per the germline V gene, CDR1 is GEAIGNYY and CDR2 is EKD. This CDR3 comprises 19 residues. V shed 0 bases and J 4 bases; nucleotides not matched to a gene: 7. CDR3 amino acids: CACDTLGDTSSWDTRQMFF. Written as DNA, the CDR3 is TGTGCCTGTGACACCCTGGGGGATACCTCCTCGTGGGACACCCGACAGATGTTTTTC.

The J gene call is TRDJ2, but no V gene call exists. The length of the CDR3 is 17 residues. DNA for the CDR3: TGTGCCTGTGACACGTTCCTGGGGTCCGCTTTTCCAACACAACTCTTCTTT. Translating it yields CACDTFLGSAFPTQLFF.

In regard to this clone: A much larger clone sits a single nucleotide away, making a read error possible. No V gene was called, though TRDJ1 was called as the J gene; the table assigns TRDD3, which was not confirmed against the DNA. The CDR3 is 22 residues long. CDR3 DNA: TGTGCTCTTGGGGAAAAAAGGATCCTAACGTTCGGGGATAGCCCGTACACCGATAAACTCATCTTT. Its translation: CALGEKRILTFGDSPYTDKLIF.

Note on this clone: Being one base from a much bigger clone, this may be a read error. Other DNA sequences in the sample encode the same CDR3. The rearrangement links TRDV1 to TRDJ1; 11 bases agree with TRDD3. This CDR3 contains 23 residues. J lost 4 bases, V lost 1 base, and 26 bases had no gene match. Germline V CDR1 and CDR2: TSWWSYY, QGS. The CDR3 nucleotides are TGTGCTCTTGGGGAACAACCGACTTTCATTCCGATACTGGGGGATAGTAGGAGCGATAAACTCATCTTT. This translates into CALGEQPTFIPILGDSRSDKLIF.

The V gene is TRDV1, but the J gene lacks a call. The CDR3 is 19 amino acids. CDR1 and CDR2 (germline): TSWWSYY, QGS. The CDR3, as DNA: TGTGCTCTTGGGCTCCCGCGAGTGGTGGTACAGGCTTCCAATAGGGGAATCATCTTT. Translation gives CALGLPRVVVQASNRGIIF.

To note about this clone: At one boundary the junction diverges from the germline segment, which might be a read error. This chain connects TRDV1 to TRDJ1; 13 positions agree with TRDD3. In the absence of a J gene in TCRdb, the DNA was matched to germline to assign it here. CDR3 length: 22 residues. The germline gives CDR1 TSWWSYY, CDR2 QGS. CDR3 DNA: TGTGCTATTGGGGAAATATCGGCTGATCCGACTGGGGGATACGGATACACCGATAAACTCATCTTT. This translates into CAIGEISADPTGGYGYTDKLIF.

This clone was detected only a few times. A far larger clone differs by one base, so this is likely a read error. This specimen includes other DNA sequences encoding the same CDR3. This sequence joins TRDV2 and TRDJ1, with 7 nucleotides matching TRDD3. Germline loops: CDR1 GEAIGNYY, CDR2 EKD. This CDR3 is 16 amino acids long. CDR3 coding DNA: TGTGCCTGCGACACCCTGGGGGCACCCAGCACCGATAAACTCATCTTT. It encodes CACDTLGAPSTDKLIF.

CDR3 nucleotides: TGTGCCTGTGACACGGTGGGGGATACTAGCTCCTGGGACACCCGACAGATGTTTTTC. Translating it yields CACDTVGDTSSWDTRQMFF. V and J are TRDV2 and TRDJ3; 10 bases fit TRDD3. The germline CDR1 and CDR2 sequences are GEAIGNYY and EKD. The V gene end was trimmed by 1 base and the J gene end by 0 bases; junction bases not matched to a gene: 5. This CDR3 has 19 residues.

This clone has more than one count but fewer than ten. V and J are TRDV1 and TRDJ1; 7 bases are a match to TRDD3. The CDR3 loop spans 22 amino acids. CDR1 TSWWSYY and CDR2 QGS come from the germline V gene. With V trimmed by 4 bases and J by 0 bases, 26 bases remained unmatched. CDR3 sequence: CALGGPLPPLRYWGFDTDKLIF. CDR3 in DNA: TGTGCTCTTGGGGGCCCCCTCCCTCCCCTCCGATACTGGGGATTCGACACCGATAAACTCATCTTT.

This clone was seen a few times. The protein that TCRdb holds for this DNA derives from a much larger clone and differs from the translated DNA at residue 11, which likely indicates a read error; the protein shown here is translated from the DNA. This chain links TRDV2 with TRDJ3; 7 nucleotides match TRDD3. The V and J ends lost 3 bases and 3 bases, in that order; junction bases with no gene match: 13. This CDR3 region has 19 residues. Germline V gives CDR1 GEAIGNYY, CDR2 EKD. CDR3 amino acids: CACDVLGGHSFWDTRQMFF. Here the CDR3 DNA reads TGTGCCTGTGACGTCCTGGGGGGCCATTCCTTCTGGGACACCCGACAGATGTTTTTC.

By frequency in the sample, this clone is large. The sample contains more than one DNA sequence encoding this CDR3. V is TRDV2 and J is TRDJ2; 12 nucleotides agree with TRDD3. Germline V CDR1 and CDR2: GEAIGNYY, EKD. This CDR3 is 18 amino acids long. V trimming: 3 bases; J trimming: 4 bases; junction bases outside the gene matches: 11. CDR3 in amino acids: CACDPLILGDTETAQLFF. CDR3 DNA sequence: TGTGCCTGTGACCCCCTCATACTGGGGGATACCGAGACAGCACAACTCTTCTTT.

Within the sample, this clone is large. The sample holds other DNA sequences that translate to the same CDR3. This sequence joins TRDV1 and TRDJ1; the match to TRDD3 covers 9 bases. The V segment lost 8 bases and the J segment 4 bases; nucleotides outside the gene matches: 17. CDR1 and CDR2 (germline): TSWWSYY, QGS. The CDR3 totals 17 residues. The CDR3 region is CALTFPGWGYGHDKLIF. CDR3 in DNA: TGTGCTCTTACCTTTCCCGGATGGGGATACGGTCACGATAAACTCATCTTT.

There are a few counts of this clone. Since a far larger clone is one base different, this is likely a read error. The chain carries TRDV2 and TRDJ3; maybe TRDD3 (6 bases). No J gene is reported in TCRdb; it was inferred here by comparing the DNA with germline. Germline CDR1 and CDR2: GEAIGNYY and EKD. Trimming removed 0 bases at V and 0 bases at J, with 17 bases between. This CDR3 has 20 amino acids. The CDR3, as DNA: TGTGCCTGTGACACCCTCTTCGGGGGAGCGCACTCCTGGGACACCCGACAGATGTTTTTC. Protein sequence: CACDTLFGGAHSWDTRQMFF.

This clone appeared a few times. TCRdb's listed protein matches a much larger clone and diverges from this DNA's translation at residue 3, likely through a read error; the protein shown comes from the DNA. In DNA form, the CDR3 reads TGTGCCCGTGACACCATTGGGCTGGGGGATAGAAACACCGATAAACTCATCTTT. Translation: CARDTIGLGDRNTDKLIF. This sequence joins TRDV2 and TRDJ1, with 10 bases aligning to TRDD3. The CDR3 spans 18 residues. Germline-derived CDR1 and CDR2 are GEAIGNYY and EKD.

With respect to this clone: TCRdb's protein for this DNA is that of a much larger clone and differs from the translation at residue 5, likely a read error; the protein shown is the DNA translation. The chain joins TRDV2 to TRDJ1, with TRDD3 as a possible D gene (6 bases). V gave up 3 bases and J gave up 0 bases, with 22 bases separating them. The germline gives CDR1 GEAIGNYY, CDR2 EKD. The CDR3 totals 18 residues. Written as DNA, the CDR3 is TGTGCCTGTGACGACGTGGGGGGCCACGGGCCATACACCGATAAACTCATCTTT. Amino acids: CACDDVGGHGPYTDKLIF.

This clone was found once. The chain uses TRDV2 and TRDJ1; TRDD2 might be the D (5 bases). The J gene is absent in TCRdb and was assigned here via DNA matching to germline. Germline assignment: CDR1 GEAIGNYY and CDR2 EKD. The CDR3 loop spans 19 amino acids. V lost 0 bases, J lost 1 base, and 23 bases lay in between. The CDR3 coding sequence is TGTGCCTGTGACACCATGAAGTTGGCGGGGCCTACGTTCACCGATAAACTCATCTTT. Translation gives CACDTMKLAGPTFTDKLIF.

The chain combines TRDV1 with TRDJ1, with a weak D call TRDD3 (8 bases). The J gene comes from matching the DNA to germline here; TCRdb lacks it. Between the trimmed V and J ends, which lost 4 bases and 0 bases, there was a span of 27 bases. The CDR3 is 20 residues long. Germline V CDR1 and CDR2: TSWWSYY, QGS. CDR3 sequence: CALGALPIIVLGVYTDKLIF. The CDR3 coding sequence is TGTGCTCTTGGGGCGCTTCCTATAATAGTACTGGGGGTGTACACCGATAAACTCATCTTT.

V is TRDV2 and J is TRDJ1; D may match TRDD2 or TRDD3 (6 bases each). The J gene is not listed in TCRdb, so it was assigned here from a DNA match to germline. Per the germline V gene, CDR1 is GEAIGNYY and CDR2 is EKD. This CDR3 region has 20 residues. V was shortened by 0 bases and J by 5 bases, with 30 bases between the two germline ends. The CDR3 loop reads CACDTGGRTPTRGRGDKLIF. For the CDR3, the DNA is TGTGCCTGTGACACCGGCGGTAGGACTCCTACGCGGGGGAGAGGTGATAAACTCATCTTT.